This T cell receptor beta chain derives from a study of shared clonotypes between healthy human individuals. Deletions cut 2 bases from V and 5 bases from J, with 15 bases between. Germline V CDR1 and CDR2: KGHSH, LQKENI. The CDR3 totals 15 residues. Original methodology: Filtering differed since immunoSEQ provided only junctions, with no quality scores. Produced via immunoSEQ multiplex PCR; TCRdb's table is partial and in-frame only. The DNA gave D and trimming, while V, J and clone size come from that table. Among around 940,000 clones, approximately 80% were seen once, and the ten largest hold nearly 1.5%.

Sequencing input: memory CD4+ T cells sorted from blood. This sample's subset: CD45RA-negative fraction. This receptor was identified in a man between 18 and 35 years old in good health. The rearrangement joins TRBV18 to TRBJ2-5; possible D gene TRBD2, 6 bases. The CDR3 nucleotides read TGTGCCAGCTCACCAGATGGGTACCTAGCGGAGACCCAGTACTTC. Translated, it gives CASSPDGYLAETQYF. Full variable domain (rest looked up from reference TRBV18 and TRBJ2-5): NAGVMQNPRHLVRRRGQEARLRCSPMKGHSHVYWYRQLPEEGLKFMVYLQKENIIDESGMPKERFSAEFPKEGPSILRIQQVVRGDSAAYFCASSPDGYLAETQYFGPGTRLLVL.